The entry that follows covers one T cell receptor beta chain sequence. This entry belongs to a study of blood T cell repertoires in COVID-19. Study-wide background: There were acute and convalescent COVID-19 samples, and they came from the United States, Italy and Spain. From T cells, B-cell-depleted T cells, or PBMCs came the material, which was cDNA or gDNA.

Original data processing: Quantification of nucleated cells was approximated via reference gene primer amplification. Assay: immunoSEQ multiplex PCR; the TCRdb copy retains only in-frame clones and omits some. V and J calls and clone size follow that table, whereas D and trimming were derived from the DNA. The sample lists over 200,000 clones; over 70% were seen once. The clonotype was recovered from a woman aged 80 or over with acute or convalescent COVID-19. Material for sequencing was peripheral blood.

CDR3 sequence (DNA): TGTGCCAGCAGCTTAGAGGGACAGCCCAATCAGCCCCAGCATTTT. Protein product: CASSLEGQPNQPQHF. This chain uses TRBV7-2 with TRBJ1-5, with TRBD1 matching over 7 bases. The CDR3 length is 15 residues. V dropped 1 base and J dropped 3; count of bases not matched to a gene: 3. CDR1 is SGHTA, CDR2 FQGNSA, per germline.